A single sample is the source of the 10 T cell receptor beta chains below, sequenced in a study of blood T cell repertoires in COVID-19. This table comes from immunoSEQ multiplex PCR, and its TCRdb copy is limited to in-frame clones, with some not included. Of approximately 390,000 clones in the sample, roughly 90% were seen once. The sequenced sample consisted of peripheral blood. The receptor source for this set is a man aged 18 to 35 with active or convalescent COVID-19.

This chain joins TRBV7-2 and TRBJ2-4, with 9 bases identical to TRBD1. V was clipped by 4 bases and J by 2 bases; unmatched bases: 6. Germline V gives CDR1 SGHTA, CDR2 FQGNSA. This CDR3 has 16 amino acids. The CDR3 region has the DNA TGTGCCAGCAGCTCCCCGACAGGGGGTCCCAAAAACATTCAGTACTTC. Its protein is CASSSPTGGPKNIQYF.

In DNA, the CDR3 is TGTGCCGGGAACGGCCGCTCGAGGGTTTTTGCAGATACGCAGTATTTT. Translated, it gives CAGNGRSRVFADTQYF. This chain links TRBV30 with TRBJ2-3, with a possible D match to TRBD2 (5 bases). The germline V and J ends were trimmed by 8 bases and 4 bases, with 25 bases remaining between them. This CDR3 has 16 amino acids. The germline gives CDR1 GTSNPN, CDR2 SVGIG (reference sequence).

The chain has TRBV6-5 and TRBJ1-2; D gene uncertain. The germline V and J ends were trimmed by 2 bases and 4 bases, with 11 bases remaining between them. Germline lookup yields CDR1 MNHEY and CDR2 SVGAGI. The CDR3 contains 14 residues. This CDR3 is CASSYEVDSYGYTF. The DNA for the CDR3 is TGTGCCAGCAGTTACGAGGTTGACTCCTATGGCTACACCTTC.

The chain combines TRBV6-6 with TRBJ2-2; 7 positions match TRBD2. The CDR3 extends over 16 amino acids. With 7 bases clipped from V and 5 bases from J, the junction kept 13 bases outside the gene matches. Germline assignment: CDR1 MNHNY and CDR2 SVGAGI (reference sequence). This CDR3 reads CASKLGAGEGTGELFF. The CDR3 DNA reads TGTGCCAGCAAACTTGGGGCGGGGGAAGGGACCGGGGAGCTGTTTTTT.

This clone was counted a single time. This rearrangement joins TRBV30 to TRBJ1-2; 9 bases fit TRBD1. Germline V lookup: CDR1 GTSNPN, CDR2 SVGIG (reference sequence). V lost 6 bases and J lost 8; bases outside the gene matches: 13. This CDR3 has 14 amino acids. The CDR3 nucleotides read TGTGCCTGCCCCCCCGGGACAGGGTTTGAGGGCTACACCTTC. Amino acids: CACPPGTGFEGYTF.

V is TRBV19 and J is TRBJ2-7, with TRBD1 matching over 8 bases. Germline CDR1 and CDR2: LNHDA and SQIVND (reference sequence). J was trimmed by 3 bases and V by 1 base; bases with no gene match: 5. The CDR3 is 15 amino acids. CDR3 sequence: CASSIGTGTGYEQYF. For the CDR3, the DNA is TGTGCCAGTAGTATAGGTACAGGGACAGGCTACGAGCAGTACTTC.

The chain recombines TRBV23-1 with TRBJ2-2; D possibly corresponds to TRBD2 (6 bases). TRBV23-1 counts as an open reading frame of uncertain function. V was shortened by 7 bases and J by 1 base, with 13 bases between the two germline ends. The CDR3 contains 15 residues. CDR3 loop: CASNPSGLNTGELFF. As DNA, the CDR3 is TGCGCCAGCAATCCCAGCGGGCTGAACACCGGGGAGCTGTTTTTT.

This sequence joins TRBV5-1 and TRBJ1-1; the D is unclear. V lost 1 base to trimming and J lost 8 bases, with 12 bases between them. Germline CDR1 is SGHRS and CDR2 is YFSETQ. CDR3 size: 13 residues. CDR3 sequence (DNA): TGCGCCAGCAGCTTGCCAGGCTCCGGAGAAGCTTTCTTT. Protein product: CASSLPGSGEAFF.

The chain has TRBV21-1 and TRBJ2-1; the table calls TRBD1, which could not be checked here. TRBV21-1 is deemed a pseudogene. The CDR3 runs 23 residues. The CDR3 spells CASSKGGTGPFPNPVLSYNEQFF. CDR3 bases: TGTGCCAGCAGCAAAGGGGGGACAGGCCCCTTCCCCAACCCTGTCCTTTCCTACAATGAGCAGTTCTTC.

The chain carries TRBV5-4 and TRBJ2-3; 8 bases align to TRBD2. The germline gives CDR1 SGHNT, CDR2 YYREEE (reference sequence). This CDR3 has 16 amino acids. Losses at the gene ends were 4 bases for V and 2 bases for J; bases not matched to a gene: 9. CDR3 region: CASSPGRGRITDTQYF. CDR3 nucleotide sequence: TGTGCCAGCAGCCCTGGACGCGGGAGGATCACAGATACGCAGTATTTT.